This TCR beta chain was documented in a study of blood T cell repertoires in COVID-19. Study-level information: Material from acute and convalescent COVID-19 was sourced from the United States, Italy and Spain. Sample material is recorded as cDNA or gDNA derived from T cells, B-cell-depleted T cells, or PBMCs.

Sequencing used immunoSEQ multiplex PCR; TCRdb keeps in-frame clones, though not all of them. This repertoire shows about 180,000 clones, 70% to 90% found once; its top ten account for over 7%. This clone was seen only a few times. The CDR3 loop spans 14 amino acids. The germline CDR1 and CDR2 sequences are LNHDA and SQIVND (reference sequence). The ends were cut back, 4 bases at V and 8 bases at J, with 14 bases in the middle. The TCR comes from a man aged 50 to 60 with active or convalescent COVID-19. The source material was peripheral blood. The V gene is TRBV19, the J gene TRBJ2-2, with D perhaps TRBD1 (7 bases). The CDR3 spells CASSTRGDSGELFF. The CDR3 nucleotides read TGTGCCAGTAGTACTAGGGGGGACAGTGGGGAGCTGTTTTTT.